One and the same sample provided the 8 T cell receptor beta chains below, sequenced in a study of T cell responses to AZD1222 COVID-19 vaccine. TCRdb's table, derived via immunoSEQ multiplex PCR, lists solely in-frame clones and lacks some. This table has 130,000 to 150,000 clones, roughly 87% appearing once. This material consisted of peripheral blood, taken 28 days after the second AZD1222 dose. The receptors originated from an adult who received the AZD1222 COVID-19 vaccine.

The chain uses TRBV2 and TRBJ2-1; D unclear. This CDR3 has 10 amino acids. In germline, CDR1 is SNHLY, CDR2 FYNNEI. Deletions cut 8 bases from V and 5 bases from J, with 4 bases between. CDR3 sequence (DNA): TGTGCCAGCGCCCACAATGAGCAGTTCTTC. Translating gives CASAHNEQFF.

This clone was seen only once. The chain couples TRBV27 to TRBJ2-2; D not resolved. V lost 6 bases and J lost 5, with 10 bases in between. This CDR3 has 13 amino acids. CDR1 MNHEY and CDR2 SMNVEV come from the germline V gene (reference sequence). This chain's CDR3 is CASSMLGTGELFF. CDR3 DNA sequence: TGTGCCAGCAGCATGTTAGGGACCGGGGAGCTGTTTTTT.

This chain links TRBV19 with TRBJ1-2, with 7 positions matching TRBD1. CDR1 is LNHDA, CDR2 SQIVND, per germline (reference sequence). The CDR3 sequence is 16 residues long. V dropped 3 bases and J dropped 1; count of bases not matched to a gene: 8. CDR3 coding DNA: TGTGCCAGTAGTATTCCCTCCCGACAGGGTAACTATGGCTACACCTTC. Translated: CASSIPSRQGNYGYTF.

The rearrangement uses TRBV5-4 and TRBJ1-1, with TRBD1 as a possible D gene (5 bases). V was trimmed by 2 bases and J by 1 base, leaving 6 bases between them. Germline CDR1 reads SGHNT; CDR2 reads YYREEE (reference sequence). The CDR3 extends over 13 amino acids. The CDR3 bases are TGTGCCAGCAGCTTTGACAGGAACACTGAAGCTTTCTTT. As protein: CASSFDRNTEAFF.

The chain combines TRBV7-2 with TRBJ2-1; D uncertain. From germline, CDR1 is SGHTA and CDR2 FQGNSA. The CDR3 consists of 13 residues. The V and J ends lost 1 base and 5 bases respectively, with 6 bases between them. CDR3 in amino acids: CASSLVQDNEQFF. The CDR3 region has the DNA TGTGCCAGCAGCTTAGTGCAGGACAATGAGCAGTTCTTC. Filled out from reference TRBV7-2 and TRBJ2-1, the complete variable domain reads GAGVSQSPSNKVTEKGKDVELRCDPISGHTALYWYRQSLGQGLEFLIYFQGNSAPDKSGLPSDRFSAERTGGSVSTLTIQRTQQEDSAVYLCASSLVQDNEQFFGPGTRLTVL.

The CDR3 here is CAIMGGVGSPLHF. Written as DNA, the CDR3 is TGTGCCATCATGGGGGGTGTTGGGTCACCCCTCCACTTT. This chain connects TRBV10-3 to TRBJ1-6, with a possible D match to TRBD1 (5 bases). V lost 7 bases, J lost 10 bases, and 14 bases lay in between. Germline CDR1 and CDR2: ENHRY and SYGVKD. The length of the CDR3 is 13 residues.

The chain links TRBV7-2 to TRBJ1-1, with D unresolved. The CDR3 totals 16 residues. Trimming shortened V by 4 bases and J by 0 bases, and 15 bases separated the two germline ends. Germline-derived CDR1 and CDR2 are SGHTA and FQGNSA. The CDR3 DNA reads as TGTGCCAGCAGCTCCGAAGCTCTCGCTTTGAACACTGAAGCTTTCTTT. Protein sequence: CASSSEALALNTEAFF.

The CDR3, as DNA: TGTGCCAGCAGCCTGGGGAATCCCGGGGAGCTGTTTTTT. Residues: CASSLGNPGELFF. The chain recombines TRBV14 with TRBJ2-2; D gene uncertain. There are 13 residues in the CDR3. In germline, CDR1 is SGHDN, CDR2 FVKESK. The V end was cut by 4 bases, the J end by 6 bases, with 9 bases between.